The present T cell receptor beta chain was sequenced within a study of PD-1 blockade in classical Hodgkin lymphoma. Whole-study findings and limits: Repertoires differed for reasons still undefined, possibly disease activity or prior therapy. A significant rise in TCR diversity by C4D1 was seen for CD4+ but not CD8+ cells. Lower baseline TCR diversity marked trial partial responders and progressors.

Clones were sequenced by immunoSEQ multiplex PCR, and TCRdb holds only the in-frame ones, with some missing. The sample contains about 13,000 clones, approximately 80% of which appear only once. Remarks on this clone: The antigen remains undetermined.

Regarding time point: cycle 4 day 1 (C4D1), after more than five weeks of nivolumab. Every single patient, without exception, relapsed after autologous stem cell transplantation, and brentuximab vedotin exposure varied. Patients reached a best response of complete response, partial response or progressive disease. The length of the CDR3 is 14 residues. Germline V gives CDR1 LGHNA, CDR2 YNFKEQ. V was trimmed by 1 base and J by 7 bases, leaving 8 bases between them. The genes are TRBV4-2 and TRBJ1-6; D uncertain. The sample consisted of peripheral blood mononuclear cells (PBMCs), taken before the fourth cycle of nivolumab. The sequence was obtained from a human donor with classical Hodgkin lymphoma. CDR3 sequence: CASSQVGANSPLHF. CDR3 bases: TGTGCCAGCAGCCAAGTAGGTGCCAATTCACCCCTCCACTTT.